The 18 T cell receptor beta chains reported below all come from one sample, sequenced in a study of cytomegalovirus exposure and HLA in healthy donors. In the PCR, 60 Vbeta and 13 Jbeta primers were used. Assay used: immunoSEQ multiplex PCR; TCRdb lists only in-frame clones, some missing. Here the sample spans roughly 220,000 clones, approximately 79% being singletons. Sequenced: PBMCs. The receptors stem from a man aged 45-65 years in good health and CMV-seronegative.

The chain combines TRBV28 with TRBJ2-2; D is possibly TRBD2 (5 bases). Trimming removed 5 bases from V and 1 base from J, with 17 bases in between. The CDR3 length is 17 residues. Germline CDR1 and CDR2: MDHEN and SYDVKM. The CDR3 coding sequence is TGTGCCAGCAGTATCGGATTAGCGAGAATGAACACCGGGGAGCTGTTTTTT. This gives the protein CASSIGLARMNTGELFF.

This rearrangement joins TRBV19 to TRBJ1-2; TRBD1 matches at 7 bases. The CDR3 has 15 amino acids. CDR1 is LNHDA, CDR2 SQIVND, per germline (reference sequence). J was trimmed by 10 bases and V by 7 bases; bases with no gene match: 18. CDR3 sequence: CASMEWRQGQSPYTF. CDR3 coding DNA: TGTGCCAGTATGGAGTGGAGACAGGGTCAATCGCCCTACACCTTC.

This clone has more than one count but fewer than ten. CDR3 DNA sequence: TGTGCCATCAGTGAGGGAGGCACCGAGCAGTACTTC. This gives the protein CAISEGGTEQYF. The chain couples TRBV10-3 to TRBJ2-7; tentative D call: TRBD2 (5 bases). Trimming stripped 2 bases from V and 6 bases from J, with 8 bases between. CDR3 size: 12 residues. Germline CDR1 is ENHRY and CDR2 is SYGVKD.

The chain combines TRBV13 with TRBJ2-5; TRBD2 matches 7 bases. With the DNA end fitting TRBJ2-7 better, the J assignment may be wrong. Germline V gives CDR1 PRHDT, CDR2 FYEKMQ (reference sequence). This CDR3 contains 15 residues. This CDR3 reads CASSSPTSSTYEQYF. The CDR3 DNA reads TGTGCCAGCAGCTCTCCGACTAGCTCAACCTACGAGCAGTACTTC.

This clone was counted only a few times. The chain carries TRBV7-6 and TRBJ2-7; unclear D gene. Looked up from germline, CDR1 is SGHVS and CDR2 is FNYEAQ. The CDR3 has 14 amino acids. V lost 3 bases and J lost 3, with 12 bases in between. CDR3 residues: CASSLQVSHYEQYF. The CDR3 DNA is TGTGCCAGCAGCTTGCAAGTTAGTCACTACGAGCAGTACTTC.

The chain employs TRBV7-9 and TRBJ2-6; D call uncertain. V was clipped by 7 bases and J by 2 bases, with 15 bases between them. Germline values: CDR1 SEHNR, CDR2 FQNEAQ (reference sequence). CDR3 size: 16 residues. DNA for the CDR3: TGTGCCAGCACGCCCAGGTTATCGGCTGGGGCCAACGTCCTGACTTTC. Residues: CASTPRLSAGANVLTF.

This chain links TRBV27 with TRBJ2-1, with TRBD2 matching 8 bases. CDR3 length equals 15 residues. Losses at the gene ends were 6 bases for V and 6 bases for J; bases not matched to a gene: 10. The germline CDR1 and CDR2 sequences are MNHEY and SMNVEV (reference sequence). CDR3 in DNA: TGTGCCAGCAGCATTAGCGGGACCTTATTCAATGAGCAGTTCTTC. This translates into CASSISGTLFNEQFF.

This clone was seen a few times. This chain links TRBV6-5 with TRBJ2-3; a possible D gene is TRBD2 (6 bases). Germline lookup yields CDR1 MNHEY and CDR2 SVGAGI. The CDR3 sequence is 14 residues long. Trimming stripped 2 bases from V and 5 bases from J, with 11 bases between. In nucleotides, the CDR3 is TGTGCCAGCAGTTACGGCCAGGGAGGAGATACGCAGTATTTT. It translates to CASSYGQGGDTQYF.

The chain combines TRBV2 with TRBJ2-3; 11 nucleotides align to TRBD2. Germline CDR1 SNHLY, CDR2 FYNNEI. Trimming cost V 8 bases and J 2 bases; bases outside gene matches: 12. The CDR3 runs 17 residues. CDR3 sequence reads: CASEDPGLADITDTQYF. The CDR3 DNA is TGTGCCAGCGAGGACCCGGGACTAGCGGACATCACAGATACGCAGTATTTT.

This rearrangement joins TRBV2 to TRBJ2-3; TRBD1 matches 8 bases. V trimming: 4 bases; J trimming: 6 bases; junction bases outside the gene matches: 6. In germline, CDR1 is SNHLY, CDR2 FYNNEI. The CDR3 totals 14 residues. The CDR3 nucleotides read TGTGCCAGCAGTGTCAACAGGGGGGATGATACGCAGTATTTT. Its translation is CASSVNRGDDTQYF.

This clone occurred once. The chain carries TRBV9 and TRBJ2-7; 7 bases agree with TRBD2. V shed 4 bases and J 1 base; nucleotides not matched to a gene: 5. In germline, CDR1 is SGDLS, CDR2 YYNGEE. The CDR3 length is 14 residues. The CDR3 region has the DNA TGTGCCAGCAGCCTGGCGGGGGATTCCTACGAGCAGTACTTC. Its protein product is CASSLAGDSYEQYF.

In its sample, this clone was seen a few times. The rearrangement uses TRBV18 and TRBJ2-1; possible D gene TRBD1, 7 bases. The CDR3 covers 15 residues. Trimming pared 4 bases from V and 6 bases from J, leaving 16 bases between. Germline V gene sequence: CDR1 KGHSH, CDR2 LQKENI. The CDR3 sequence: CASSQGAGGGNEQFF. The CDR3 DNA reads TGTGCCAGCTCACAGGGGGCTGGGGGAGGCAATGAGCAGTTCTTC.

The chain carries TRBV10-3 and TRBJ2-1; 9 bases are shared with TRBD2. This CDR3 region has 17 residues. Germline CDR1 ENHRY, CDR2 SYGVKD. Trimming cost V 5 bases and J 0 bases; bases outside gene matches: 8. The CDR3: CAISRLADKDSYNEQFF. CDR3 bases: TGTGCCATCAGTCGACTAGCGGATAAAGACTCCTACAATGAGCAGTTCTTC.

V gene TRBV30 combines with J gene TRBJ1-2; D is ambiguous. Germline CDR1 reads GTSNPN; CDR2 reads SVGIG (reference sequence). This CDR3 has 12 residues. Trimming stripped 0 bases from V and 5 bases from J, with 7 bases between. As DNA, the CDR3 is TGTGCCTGGAGTGTACTTCCATATGGCTACACCTTC. Translation: CAWSVLPYGYTF.

This chain connects TRBV7-2 to TRBJ1-5, with unresolved D. The CDR3 is 16 residues long. V was cut by 1 base and J by 0 bases, with 10 bases left in between. From germline, CDR1 is SGHTA and CDR2 FQGNSA. CDR3 sequence reads: CASSLGQLYSNQPQHF. The CDR3 DNA sequence: TGTGCCAGCAGCTTAGGTCAACTCTATAGCAATCAGCCCCAGCATTTT.

The chain uses TRBV7-3 and TRBJ2-7, with TRBD2 identical over 7 bases. The CDR3 extends over 15 amino acids. Germline values: CDR1 SGHTA, CDR2 FQGTGA. J gave up 1 base and V 2 bases, and 5 bases lay outside the gene matches. CDR3 bases: TGTGCCAGCAGCTTACAGTCTAGCGGATCCTACGAGCAGTACTTC. It encodes CASSLQSSGSYEQYF.

The gene calls are TRBV19 and TRBJ2-5; 11 nucleotides line up with TRBD1. The J call may not be correct, given that the DNA end is closer to TRBJ2-7. This CDR3 spans 16 amino acids. CDR1 and CDR2 (germline): LNHDA, SQIVND (reference sequence). The CDR3: CASSISGTGGSYEQYF. The DNA for the CDR3 is TGTGCCAGTAGTATATCAGGGACAGGGGGGTCCTACGAGCAGTACTTC.

The V gene is TRBV27, the J gene TRBJ2-5, with D maybe TRBD2 (5 bases). Germline V gene data show CDR1 as MNHEY and CDR2 as SMNVEV (reference sequence). This CDR3 contains 15 residues. The ends were cut back, 6 bases at V and 5 bases at J, with 19 bases in the middle. CDR3 region: CASSRRNRVLETQYF. CDR3 in DNA: TGTGCCAGCAGCCGGAGGAATAGGGTGTTGGAGACCCAGTACTTC.